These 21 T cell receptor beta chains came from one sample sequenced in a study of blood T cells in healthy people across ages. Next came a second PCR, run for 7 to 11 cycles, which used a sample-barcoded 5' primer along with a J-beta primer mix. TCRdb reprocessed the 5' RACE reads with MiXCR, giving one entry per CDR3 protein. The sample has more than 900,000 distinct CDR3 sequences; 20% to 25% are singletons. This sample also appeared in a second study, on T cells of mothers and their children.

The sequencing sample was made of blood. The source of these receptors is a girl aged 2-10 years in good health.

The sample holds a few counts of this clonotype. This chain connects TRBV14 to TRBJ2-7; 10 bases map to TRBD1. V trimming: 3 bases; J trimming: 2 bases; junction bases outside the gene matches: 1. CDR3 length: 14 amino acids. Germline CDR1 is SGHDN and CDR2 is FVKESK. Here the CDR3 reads CASSHGQGAYEQYF. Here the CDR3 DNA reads TGTGCCAGCAGCCACGGACAGGGGGCCTACGAGCAGTACTTC. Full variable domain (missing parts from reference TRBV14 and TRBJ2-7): EAGVTQFPSHSVIEKGQTVTLRCDPISGHDNLYWYRRVMGKEIKFLLHFVKESKQDESGMPNNRFLAERTGGTYSTLKVQPAELEDSGVYFCASSHGQGAYEQYFGPGTRLTVT.

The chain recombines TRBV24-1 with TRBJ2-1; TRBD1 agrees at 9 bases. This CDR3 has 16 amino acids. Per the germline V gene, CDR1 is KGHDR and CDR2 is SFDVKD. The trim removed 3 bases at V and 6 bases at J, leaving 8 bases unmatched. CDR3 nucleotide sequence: TGTGCCACCAGTGATCCCCCAGGGACAGGGTTCAATGAGCAGTTCTTC. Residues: CATSDPPGTGFNEQFF.

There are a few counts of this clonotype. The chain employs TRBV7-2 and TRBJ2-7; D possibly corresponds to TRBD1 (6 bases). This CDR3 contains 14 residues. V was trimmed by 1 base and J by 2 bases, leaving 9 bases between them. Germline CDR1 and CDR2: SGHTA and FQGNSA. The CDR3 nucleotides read TGTGCCAGCAGCTTAGTTCAGGGGACCTACGAGCAGTACTTC. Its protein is CASSLVQGTYEQYF.

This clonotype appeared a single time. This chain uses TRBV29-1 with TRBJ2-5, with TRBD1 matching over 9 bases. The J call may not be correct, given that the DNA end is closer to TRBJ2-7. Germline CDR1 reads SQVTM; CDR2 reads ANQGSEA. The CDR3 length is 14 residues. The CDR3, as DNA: TGCAGCGTTGAGGGGGACAGGGAAACGCACGAGCAGTACTTC. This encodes CSVEGDRETHEQYF.

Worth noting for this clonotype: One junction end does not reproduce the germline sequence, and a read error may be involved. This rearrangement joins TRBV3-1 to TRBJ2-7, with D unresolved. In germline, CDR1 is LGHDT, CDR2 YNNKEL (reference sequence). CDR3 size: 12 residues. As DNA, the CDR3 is TGTGCCAGCAGCCAAGGTCAGCTCGAGCGGTACTTC. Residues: CASSQGQLERYF.

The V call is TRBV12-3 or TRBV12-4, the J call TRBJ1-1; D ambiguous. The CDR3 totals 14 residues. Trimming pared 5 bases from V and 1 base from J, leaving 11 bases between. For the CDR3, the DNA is TGTGCCAGCAGTCAGTACCACAGGAACACTGAAGCTTTCTTT. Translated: CASSQYHRNTEAFF.

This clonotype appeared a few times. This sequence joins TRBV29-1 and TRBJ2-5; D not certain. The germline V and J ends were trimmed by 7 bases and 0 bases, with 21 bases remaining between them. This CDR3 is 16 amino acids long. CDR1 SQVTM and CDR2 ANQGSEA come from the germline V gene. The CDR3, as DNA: TGCAGCGGGATATACAAGGTTGACTGGTACCAAGAGACCCAGTACTTC. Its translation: CSGIYKVDWYQETQYF.

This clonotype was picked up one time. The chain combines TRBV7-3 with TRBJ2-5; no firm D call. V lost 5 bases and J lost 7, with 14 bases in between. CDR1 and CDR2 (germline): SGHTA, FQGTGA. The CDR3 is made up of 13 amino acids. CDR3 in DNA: TGTGCCAGCAGCGAGGACGGGTGGGGGACCCAGTACTTC. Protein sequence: CASSEDGWGTQYF.

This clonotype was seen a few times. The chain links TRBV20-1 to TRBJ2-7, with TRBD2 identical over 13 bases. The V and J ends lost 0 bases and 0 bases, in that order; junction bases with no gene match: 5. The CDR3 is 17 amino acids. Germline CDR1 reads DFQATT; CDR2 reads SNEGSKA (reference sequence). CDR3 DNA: TGCAGTGCTAGAGATCCCGGGACTAGCGGGGACTCCTACGAGCAGTACTTC. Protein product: CSARDPGTSGDSYEQYF.

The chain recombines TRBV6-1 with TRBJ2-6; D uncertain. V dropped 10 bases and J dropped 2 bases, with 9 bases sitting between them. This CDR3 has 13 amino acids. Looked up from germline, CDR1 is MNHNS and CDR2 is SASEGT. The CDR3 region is CATLLAGANVLTF. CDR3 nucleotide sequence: TGTGCCACCCTCTTGGCTGGGGCCAACGTCCTGACTTTC.

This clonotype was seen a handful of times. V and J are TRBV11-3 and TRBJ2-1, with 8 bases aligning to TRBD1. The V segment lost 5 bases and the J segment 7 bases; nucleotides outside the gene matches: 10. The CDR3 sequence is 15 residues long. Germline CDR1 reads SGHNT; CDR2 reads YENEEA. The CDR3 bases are TGTGCCAGCAGCCCCCGGGACAGGCCCCTAAATGAGCAGTTCTTC. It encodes CASSPRDRPLNEQFF. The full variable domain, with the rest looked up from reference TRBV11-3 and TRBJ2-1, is EAGVVQSPRYKIIEKKQPVAFWCNPISGHNTLYWYLQNLGQGPELLIRYENEEAVDDSQLPKDRFSAERLKGVDSTLKIQPAELGDSAVYLCASSPRDRPLNEQFFGPGTRLTVL.

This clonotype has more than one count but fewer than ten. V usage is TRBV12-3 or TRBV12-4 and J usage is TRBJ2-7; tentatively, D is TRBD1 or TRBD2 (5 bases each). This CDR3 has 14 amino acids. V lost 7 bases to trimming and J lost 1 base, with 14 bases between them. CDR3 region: CASTLRGTSYEQYF. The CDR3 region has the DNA TGTGCCAGCACCCTCCGGGGCACTTCCTACGAGCAGTACTTC.

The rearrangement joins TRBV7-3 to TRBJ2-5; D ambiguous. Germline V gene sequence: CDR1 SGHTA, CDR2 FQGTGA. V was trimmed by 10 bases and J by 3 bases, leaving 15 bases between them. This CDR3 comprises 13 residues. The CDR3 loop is CATSSPPKETQYF. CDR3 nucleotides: TGTGCCACCTCCTCTCCCCCCAAAGAGACCCAGTACTTC. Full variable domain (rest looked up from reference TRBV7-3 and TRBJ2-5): GAGVSQTPSNKVTEKGKYVELRCDPISGHTALYWYRQSLGQGPEFLIYFQGTGAADDSGLPNDRFFAVRPEGSVSTLKIQRTERGDSAVYLCATSSPPKETQYFGPGTRLLVL.

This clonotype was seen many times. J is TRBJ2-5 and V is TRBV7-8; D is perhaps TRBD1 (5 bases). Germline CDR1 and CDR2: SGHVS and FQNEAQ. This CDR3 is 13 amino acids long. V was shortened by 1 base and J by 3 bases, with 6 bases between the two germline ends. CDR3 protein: CASSLEGKETQYF. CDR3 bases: TGTGCCAGCAGCTTAGAGGGGAAAGAGACCCAGTACTTC. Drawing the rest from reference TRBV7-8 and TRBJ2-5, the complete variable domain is GAGVSQSPRYKVAKRGQDVALRCDPISGHVSLFWYQQALGQGPEFLTYFQNEAQLDKSGLPSDRFFAERPEGSVSTLKIQRTQQEDSAVYLCASSLEGKETQYFGPGTRLLVL.

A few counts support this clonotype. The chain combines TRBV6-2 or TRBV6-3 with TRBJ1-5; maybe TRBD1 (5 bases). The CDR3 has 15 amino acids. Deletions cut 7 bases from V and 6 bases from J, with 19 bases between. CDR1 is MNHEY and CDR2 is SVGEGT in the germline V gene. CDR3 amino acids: CASTKEGREVQPQHF. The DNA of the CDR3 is TGTGCCAGCACCAAAGAGGGCAGGGAGGTTCAGCCCCAGCATTTT.

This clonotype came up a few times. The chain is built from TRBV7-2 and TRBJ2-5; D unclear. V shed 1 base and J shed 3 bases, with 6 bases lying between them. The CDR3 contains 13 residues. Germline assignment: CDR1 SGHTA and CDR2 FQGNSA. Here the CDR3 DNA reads TGTGCCAGCAGCTTAGGCTACGAAGAGACCCAGTACTTC. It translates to CASSLGYEETQYF. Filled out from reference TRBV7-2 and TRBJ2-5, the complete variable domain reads GAGVSQSPSNKVTEKGKDVELRCDPISGHTALYWYRQSLGQGLEFLIYFQGNSAPDKSGLPSDRFSAERTGGSVSTLTIQRTQQEDSAVYLCASSLGYEETQYFGPGTRLLVL.

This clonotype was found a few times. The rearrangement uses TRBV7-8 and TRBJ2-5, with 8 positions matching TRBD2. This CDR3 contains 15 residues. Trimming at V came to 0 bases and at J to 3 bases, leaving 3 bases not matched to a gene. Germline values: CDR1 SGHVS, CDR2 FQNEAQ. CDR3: CASSLAPAGEETQYF. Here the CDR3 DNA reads TGTGCCAGCAGCTTAGCGCCAGCGGGGGAAGAGACCCAGTACTTC. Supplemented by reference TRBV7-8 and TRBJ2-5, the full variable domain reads GAGVSQSPRYKVAKRGQDVALRCDPISGHVSLFWYQQALGQGPEFLTYFQNEAQLDKSGLPSDRFFAERPEGSVSTLKIQRTQQEDSAVYLCASSLAPAGEETQYFGPGTRLLVL.

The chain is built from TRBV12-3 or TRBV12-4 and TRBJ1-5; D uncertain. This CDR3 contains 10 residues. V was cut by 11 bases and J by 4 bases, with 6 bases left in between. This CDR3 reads CAALNQPQHF. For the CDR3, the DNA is TGTGCCGCGCTAAATCAGCCCCAGCATTTT.

CDR3 DNA sequence: TGTGCCAGCAGCCTTGATGGGGGAGTGGTCGATGGCTACACCTTC. Amino acid sequence: CASSLDGGVVDGYTF. This chain uses TRBV11-1 with TRBJ1-2; maybe TRBD1 (5 bases). This CDR3 contains 15 residues. Germline CDR1 and CDR2: SGHAT and FQDESV (reference sequence). V was cut by 5 bases and J by 6 bases, with 19 bases left in between.

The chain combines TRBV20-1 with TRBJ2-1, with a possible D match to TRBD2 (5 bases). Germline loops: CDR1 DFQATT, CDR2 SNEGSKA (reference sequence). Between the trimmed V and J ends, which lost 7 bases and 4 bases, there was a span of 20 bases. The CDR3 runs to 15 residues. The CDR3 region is CSGRSGLDLYNEQFF. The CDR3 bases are TGCAGTGGTAGGAGCGGACTGGACTTGTACAATGAGCAGTTCTTC.

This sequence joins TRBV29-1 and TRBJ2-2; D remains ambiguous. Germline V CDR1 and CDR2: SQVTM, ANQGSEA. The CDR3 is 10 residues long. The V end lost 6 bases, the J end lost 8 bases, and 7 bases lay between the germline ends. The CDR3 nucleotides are TGCAGCGTAATAGCTGGGGAGCTGTTTTTT. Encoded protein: CSVIAGELFF.